Presented here are 10 T cell receptor beta chains from one specimen sequenced in a study. TCRdb reanalysed the 5' RACE reads using MiXCR and keeps one entry per CDR3 protein. The profile shows about 54,000 distinct CDR3 sequences, roughly a sixth of them singletons. The material sequenced was naive CD4+ T cells sorted from blood. The subset is: naive CD4+ T cells, CD4+CD45RA+CD25-. The receptors originated from a female donor with breast cancer.

This chain connects TRBV11-3 to TRBJ2-7, with 9 bases identical to TRBD1. Germline trimming cut 0 bases from V and 3 bases from J; bases unmatched to any gene: 3. The CDR3 has 15 amino acids. CDR1 and CDR2 (germline): SGHNT, YENEEA. CDR3 coding DNA: TGTGCCAGCAGCTTAGATGGGACAGGGTACTACGAGCAGTACTTC. This translates into CASSLDGTGYYEQYF.

There are a few counts of this clonotype. The rearrangement uses TRBV7-2 and TRBJ2-5; 7 bases agree with TRBD2. From germline, CDR1 is SGHTA and CDR2 FQGNSA. The V segment lost 7 bases and the J segment 2 bases; nucleotides outside the gene matches: 7. The CDR3 contains 14 residues. The chain's CDR3 is CASTRGGGQETQYF. CDR3 coding DNA: TGTGCCAGCACCCGTGGGGGGGGTCAAGAGACCCAGTACTTC.

The chain combines TRBV20-1 with TRBJ2-1; 9 bases fit TRBD2. Germline values: CDR1 DFQATT, CDR2 SNEGSKA (reference sequence). The CDR3 loop spans 16 amino acids. V shed 2 bases, J shed 9 bases, and the junction held 14 bases outside the gene matches. In DNA, the CDR3 is TGCAGTGCTAGACCCGACAGCGGGAGGCTTGGAGGTGAGCAGTTCTTC. Translated: CSARPDSGRLGGEQFF.

This clonotype was found many times. This chain connects TRBV6-5 to TRBJ2-3, with TRBD2 identical over 9 bases. This CDR3 region has 15 residues. Trimming cost V 6 bases and J 1 base; bases outside gene matches: 5. Looked up from germline, CDR1 is MNHEY and CDR2 is SVGAGI. The CDR3: CASSRTSDGTDTQYF. DNA for the CDR3: TGTGCCAGCAGCCGGACTAGCGATGGCACAGATACGCAGTATTTT.

This clonotype was detected only a few times. The genes are TRBV5-1 and TRBJ2-7, with 7 bases that match TRBD2. The CDR3 runs 13 residues. Germline assignment: CDR1 SGHRS and CDR2 YFSETQ. After removal of 0 bases from V and 6 bases from J, the junction contained 3 bases not matched to a gene. The CDR3: CASSLAGGTEQYF. The CDR3 bases are TGCGCCAGCAGCTTGGCCGGGGGGACCGAGCAGTACTTC.

This clonotype was observed once. At one end the junction does not follow the germline gene, possibly because of a read error. The V and J genes are TRBV12-3 or TRBV12-4 and TRBJ1-1, with D unclear. The length of the CDR3 is 13 residues. CDR3 amino acids: CASSMEKRTEAFF. The CDR3 DNA reads TGTGCCAGCAGCATGGAAAAGAGGACCGAAGCTTTCTTC.

This clonotype was seen a few times. The CDR3: CASSQDMTGRPQPQHF. DNA for the CDR3: TGCGCCAGCAGCCAAGATATGACAGGGAGGCCTCAGCCCCAGCATTTT. The V and J genes are TRBV4-3 and TRBJ1-5, with 7 bases lining up with TRBD1. Germline V lookup: CDR1 LGHNA, CDR2 YSLEER. This CDR3 has 16 residues. The J segment lost 6 bases and the V segment lost 0 bases, leaving 8 bases of the junction unmatched.

Comments on this clonotype: The junction shows a germline mismatch at one end, possibly a read error. The J gene is TRBJ2-7, the V gene TRBV5-5; no definite D call. CDR1 and CDR2 from the germline V gene are SGHKS and YYEKEE (reference sequence). The CDR3 length is 13 residues. CDR3 region: CASSLLLSYEQHF. The CDR3 DNA is TGTGCCAGCAGCTTACTCCTATCCTACGAGCAGCACTTC.

This clonotype is medium-sized (0.01 to 0.1%). The chain recombines TRBV5-1 with TRBJ2-1; no clear D. This CDR3 comprises 15 residues. V lost 2 bases, J lost 6 bases, and 15 bases lay in between. In germline, CDR1 is SGHRS, CDR2 YFSETQ. The CDR3 protein is CASSLERREINEQFF. The CDR3 nucleotides read TGCGCCAGCAGCTTAGAAAGGAGAGAGATCAATGAGCAGTTCTTC.

The chain links TRBV3-1 to TRBJ2-7; D is ambiguous. V dropped 4 bases and J dropped 7 bases, with 14 bases sitting between them. The CDR3 length is 13 residues. Germline V gene data show CDR1 as LGHDT and CDR2 as YNNKEL (reference sequence). The DNA for the CDR3 is TGTGCCAGCAGCCCGACCCCGATGGGGGAGCAGTACTTC. It specifies CASSPTPMGEQYF.